This record covers a single T cell receptor beta chain. Its cognate antigen is unknown. The data derive from a study of blood T cells in healthy people across ages. Study-wide results and limits: Relative to aged donors, long-lived donors carried more naive CD4+ cells and displayed higher diversity. As naive T cell percentage varied, TCR beta diversity correlated strongly with it.

The authors ran a second PCR of 7 to 11 cycles using a sample-barcoded 5' primer and a J-beta primer mix. Sequencing of every sample gave 3 million or more CDR3-containing paired-end reads. TCRdb analysed the 5' RACE reads with MiXCR anew, one entry per CDR3 protein. The sample has just over 1 million distinct CDR3 sequences, 45% seen once. Trimming pared 3 bases from V and 0 bases from J, leaving 5 bases between. The CDR3 loop spans 14 amino acids. The germline CDR1 and CDR2 sequences are MNHEY and SMNVEV (reference sequence). This TCR was sampled from a woman in her sixties or seventies in good health. V usage is TRBV27 and J usage is TRBJ2-2; D gene uncertain. Sequencing was carried out using blood. The CDR3 protein is CASSFWPNTGELFF. The CDR3 DNA sequence: TGTGCCAGCAGTTTCTGGCCGAACACCGGGGAGCTGTTTTTT.